This T cell receptor (beta chain) comes out of a study of early stage breast cancer tumors. Study at large: ER+/PR+/HER2- status applied to about 80% of the 16 invasive breast tumors.

In its sample, this clone was seen once. The target antigen is unknown. Blood replicates held 0.5 ug DNA, tumor or normal breast approximately 1.5 ug, two each. TCRdb's table, derived via immunoSEQ multiplex PCR, lists solely in-frame clones and lacks some. The data contain roughly 30,000 clones, about four fifths of them seen just once; the ten biggest clones take up around 10%. General study points: Compared with adjacent normal breast tissue, tumors showed roughly 2.4-fold greater T cell density and higher clonality.

The sample was blood. This clonotype originated in a person aged 45-65 years with breast cancer.

The CDR3 sequence is CASSPPGARNEKLFF. The CDR3 region has the DNA TGTGCCAGCTCACCTCCCGGGGCGAGGAATGAAAAACTGTTTTTT. This chain connects TRBV18 to TRBJ1-4, with D tentatively TRBD1 (5 bases). Germline V lookup: CDR1 KGHSH, CDR2 LQKENI. This CDR3 is built from 15 residues. Trimming stripped 3 bases from V and 5 bases from J, with 13 bases between.